One and the same sample provided the 10 T cell receptor beta chains below, sequenced in a study of lymphopenia after photon versus proton radiotherapy. Produced via immunoSEQ multiplex PCR; TCRdb's table is partial and in-frame only. This repertoire shows tens of thousands of clones, roughly 90% found once; its top ten account for around 50%. This specimen consisted of peripheral blood, obtained from a patient treated with proton-based radiotherapy. Receptors originate from a woman aged 55-70 years with cholangiocarcinoma. Some clones in this sample may be carry-over from other donors' samples.

The V gene is TRBV15, the J gene TRBJ1-2; 7 bases match TRBD1. In germline, CDR1 is LNHNV, CDR2 YYDKDF (reference sequence). V was clipped by 2 bases and J by 2 bases; unmatched bases: 5. CDR3 length equals 15 residues. CDR3 nucleotide sequence: TGTGCCACCAGCAGAACCGGGACAGCGAACTATGGCTACACCTTC. As protein: CATSRTGTANYGYTF.

The genes are TRBV18 and TRBJ2-7; D is uncertain. The CDR3 sequence is 12 residues long. Trimming stripped 1 base from V and 0 bases from J, with 1 base between. The germline V gene has CDR1 KGHSH and CDR2 LQKENI. DNA of the CDR3: TGTGCCAGCTCACCACACTCCTACGAGCAGTACTTC. Encoded protein: CASSPHSYEQYF.

The V call is TRBV19, the J call TRBJ2-7; D might be TRBD1 or TRBD2, each matching 5 bases. The CDR3 covers 14 residues. The germline V gene has CDR1 LNHDA and CDR2 SQIVND (reference sequence). Trimming took 3 bases from V and 6 from J, leaving 15 bases between them. CDR3 residues: CASSIRGPTSEQYF. The CDR3 nucleotides read TGTGCCAGTAGTATCCGGGGACCTACGAGCGAGCAGTACTTC.

This clone was detected a few times. The chain has TRBV19 and TRBJ1-5, with a tentative D call TRBD1 (5 bases). CDR1 is LNHDA and CDR2 is SQIVND in the germline V gene (reference sequence). The CDR3 covers 14 residues. Trimming took 5 bases from V and 0 from J, leaving 8 bases between them. The CDR3 coding sequence is TGTGCCAGTAGTGGGACTAATAGCAATCAGCCCCAGCATTTT. Protein product: CASSGTNSNQPQHF.

This chain connects TRBV5-1 to TRBJ1-2; the D is unclear. The CDR3 contains 12 residues. Between the trimmed V and J ends, which lost 2 bases and 6 bases, there was a span of 8 bases. Per germline, CDR1 SGHRS and CDR2 YFSETQ. The CDR3 bases are TGCGCCAGCAGCTTCTTTGGGGATGGCTACACCTTC. Protein: CASSFFGDGYTF.

The DNA for the CDR3 is TGTGCCAGCAGTTTCTCAGGCAGGGCTAACTATGGCTACACCTTC. Its translation is CASSFSGRANYGYTF. V and J are TRBV27 and TRBJ1-2; possible D gene TRBD1, 5 bases. The V end was cut by 3 bases, the J end by 0 bases, with 11 bases between. CDR3 size: 15 residues. Per germline, CDR1 MNHEY and CDR2 SMNVEV (reference sequence).

The chain joins TRBV6-6 to TRBJ1-1, with TRBD1 identical over 7 bases. V gave up 6 bases and J gave up 1 base; unmatched junction bases: 8. CDR3 length: 15 residues. The germline V gene has CDR1 MNHNY and CDR2 SVGAGI (reference sequence). CDR3 amino acids: CASSKTQGTNTEAFF. CDR3 DNA sequence: TGTGCCAGCAGCAAAACACAGGGGACGAACACTGAAGCTTTCTTT.

V and J are TRBV5-1 and TRBJ2-7; the match to TRBD2 covers 12 bases. The germline CDR1 and CDR2 sequences are SGHRS and YFSETQ. Trimming took 5 bases from V and 3 from J; bases not matched to a gene: 0. The CDR3 consists of 13 residues. The CDR3 sequence: CASRGLAGYEQYF. Here the CDR3 DNA reads TGCGCCAGCAGGGGACTAGCGGGCTACGAGCAGTACTTC. Filled out from reference TRBV5-1 and TRBJ2-7, the complete variable domain reads KAGVTQTPRYLIKTRGQQVTLSCSPISGHRSVSWYQQTPGQGLQFLFEYFSETQRNKGNFPGRFSGRQFSNSRSEMNVSTLELGDSALYLCASRGLAGYEQYFGPGTRLTVT.

The sample holds a few counts of this clone. V gene TRBV5-4 combines with J gene TRBJ1-3; D gene ambiguous. CDR1 and CDR2 (germline): SGHNT, YYREEE (reference sequence). This CDR3 is 12 amino acids long. V lost 1 base and J 4 bases, leaving 3 bases between the germline ends. CDR3 in amino acids: CASSLLGNTIYF. The CDR3 DNA follows: TGTGCCAGCAGCTTGTTGGGAAACACCATATATTTT.

This chain links TRBV19 with TRBJ2-2, with a weak D call TRBD1 (6 bases). V dropped 5 bases and J dropped 4 bases, with 11 bases sitting between them. Germline CDR1 and CDR2: LNHDA and SQIVND (reference sequence). The CDR3 is 14 residues long. CDR3 nucleotides: TGTGCCAGTAGTTGGGGGCGCGGCACCGGGGAGCTGTTTTTT. Amino acid sequence: CASSWGRGTGELFF.